This T cell receptor (beta chain) was documented in a study of T cells after yellow fever vaccination. The CDR3 has 14 amino acids. CDR1 is LGHDT, CDR2 YNNKEL, per germline (reference sequence). The ends were cut back, 0 bases at V and 1 base at J, with 4 bases in the middle. A remark on this clonotype: Its antigen is undetermined.

Study-level findings and limits: Researchers noted that a small share of clonotypes showed up in both CD4 and CD8 compartments. Most primary-vaccination clones recurred post-booster (nearly 98% CD4, 88% CD8).

MiXCR was run by TCRdb on the 5' RACE reads, yielding one entry per CDR3 protein. The sample shows 450,000 to 650,000 distinct CDR3 sequences, 13% of them seen only once. Sequenced here: PBMCs, sampled on the day of the yellow fever booster vaccination. The J gene is TRBJ1-5, the V gene TRBV3-1; D gene uncertain. This TCR was sampled from a man aged 25 to 40 who received the YFV17D yellow fever vaccine. CDR3 in DNA: TGTGCCAGCAGCCAAGAACACAGCAATCAGCCCCAGCATTTT. This encodes CASSQEHSNQPQHF.